This T cell receptor beta chain was captured in a study of T cells in localized non-small cell lung cancer. Study-level findings and limits: Within adjacent lung there appeared a median 57 of the top 100 tumor clones. Longer overall survival associated with higher blood T cell density; shorter survival with higher adjacent-lung clonality. Since sequencing was restricted to only one region of the tumor, intratumor heterogeneity remains a possibility. Uninvolved neighboring lung showed the greatest T cell clonality, exceeding tumor.

Profiled with immunoSEQ multiplex PCR; TCRdb holds only in-frame clones, not every one. The sample lists thousands of clones; about 35% were seen once. V lost 7 bases to trimming and J lost 4 bases; unmatched junction nucleotides: 13. Germline V lookup: CDR1 SGDLS, CDR2 YYNGEE. This CDR3 has 16 amino acids. Details on this clone: Its antigen is not identified.

The gene calls are TRBV9 and TRBJ2-1; 8 bases map to TRBD2. The sequence was obtained from a man between 40 and 69 years old with stage II lung adenocarcinoma. The source was lung tumor tissue, collected before any cancer treatment. CDR3 in DNA: TGTGCCAGCCGACAGGAGGCGGGGGGCGGGTACAATGAGCAGTTCTTC. Encoded protein: CASRQEAGGGYNEQFF.